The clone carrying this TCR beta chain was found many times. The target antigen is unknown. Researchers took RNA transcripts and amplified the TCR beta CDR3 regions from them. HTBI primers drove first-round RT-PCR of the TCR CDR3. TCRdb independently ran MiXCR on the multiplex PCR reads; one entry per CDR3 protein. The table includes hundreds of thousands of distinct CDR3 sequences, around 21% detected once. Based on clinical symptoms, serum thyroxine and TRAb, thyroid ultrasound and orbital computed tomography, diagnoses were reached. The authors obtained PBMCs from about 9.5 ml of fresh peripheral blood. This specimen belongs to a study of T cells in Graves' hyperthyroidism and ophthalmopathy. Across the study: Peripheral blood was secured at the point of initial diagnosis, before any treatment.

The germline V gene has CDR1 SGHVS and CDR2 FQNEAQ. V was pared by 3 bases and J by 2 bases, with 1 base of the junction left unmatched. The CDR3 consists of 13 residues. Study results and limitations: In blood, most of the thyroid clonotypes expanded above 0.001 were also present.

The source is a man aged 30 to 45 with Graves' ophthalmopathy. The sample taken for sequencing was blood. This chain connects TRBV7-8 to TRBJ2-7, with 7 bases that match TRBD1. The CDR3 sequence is CASSFQGAYEQYF. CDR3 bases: TGTGCCAGCAGCTTCCAGGGGGCCTACGAGCAGTACTTC.